Listed here are 4 T cell receptor beta chains from one sample, sequenced in a study of shared clonotypes between healthy human individuals. Clones were read by immunoSEQ multiplex PCR, and TCRdb kept only the in-frame ones, dropping some. The table has hundreds of thousands of clones, 75% to 85% seen once. Sequencing used PBMCs. The receptors originated from a woman aged 40 to 49 in good health. Some clones in this sample may be carry-over from other donors' samples.

The table lists this clone with a count of one. The rearrangement uses TRBV28 and TRBJ2-7; TRBD2 matches at 7 bases. The CDR3 spans 14 residues. Per germline, CDR1 MDHEN and CDR2 SYDVKM. The J segment lost 2 bases and the V segment lost 7 bases, leaving 8 bases of the junction unmatched. CDR3 in amino acids: CASTPSGGAYEQYF. The CDR3 region has the DNA TGTGCCAGCACCCCCTCGGGGGGAGCCTACGAGCAGTACTTC.

For the CDR3, the DNA is TGTGCCAGCTCGCAATGGACAGGAGATTACAATGAGCAGTTCTTC. Translated, it gives CASSQWTGDYNEQFF. V is TRBV18 and J is TRBJ2-1, with 7 bases lining up with TRBD1. In germline, CDR1 is KGHSH, CDR2 LQKENI. The CDR3 is 15 residues long. V lost 6 bases, J lost 4 bases, and 9 bases stayed unmatched.

V gene TRBV4-1 combines with J gene TRBJ2-7; the D gene is possibly TRBD2 (7 bases). CDR3 size: 16 residues. Germline loops: CDR1 MGHRA, CDR2 YSYEKL. V was cut by 4 bases and J by 2 bases, with 18 bases left in between. The CDR3, as DNA: TGCGCCAGCAGCCCCTTGATAGGGGGGGGCGCCTACGAGCAGTACTTC. Its protein is CASSPLIGGGAYEQYF.

This chain's CDR3 is CASSQVGDRSYEQYF. CDR3 nucleotide sequence: TGTGCCAGCAGCCAAGTGGGAGACAGGTCCTACGAGCAGTACTTC. The V call is TRBV4-2, the J call TRBJ2-5, with a tentative D call TRBD1 (6 bases). The J call may be wrong; the DNA end is better matched by TRBJ2-7. The CDR3 sequence is 15 residues long. Germline assignment: CDR1 LGHNA and CDR2 YNFKEQ.